In this sample, the clone carrying this TCR beta chain turned up a few times. Its cognate antigen is unknown. General study points: Tumor Tregs overlapped most with tumor, then blood, naive CD4+ cells. The TCR gene usage of tumor memory CD4+ T cells clustered together with blood and lymph node memory CD4+ cells and with lymph node naive CD4+ cells.

CD4+CD45RO+CD25- cells were isolated as memory CD4+ T cells. The CDR3 runs to 18 residues. The J segment lost 1 base and the V segment lost 0 bases, leaving 8 bases of the junction unmatched. Germline V gene data show CDR1 as MGHRA and CDR2 as YSYEKL. Semi-nested PCR with Nested Universal Primer A followed constant-region reverse priming of full-length variable regions. One entry per CDR3 protein results from TCRdb running MiXCR on the 5' RACE reads. The sample lists over 40,000 distinct CDR3 sequences; roughly 30% were seen once. The TCR originated in a female donor with breast cancer. Sequencing was carried out using tumor-infiltrating memory CD4+ T cells sorted from the breast tumor. Subset noted: memory CD4+ T cells, CD4+CD45RO+CD25-. The chain joins TRBV4-1 to TRBJ2-3, with 9 bases identical to TRBD2. The CDR3 sequence: CASSQENYVAGGTDTQYF. CDR3 DNA sequence: TGCGCCAGCAGCCAAGAGAACTATGTAGCGGGAGGCACAGATACGCAGTATTTT.